This TCR beta chain is from a study of CD8 T cells in cerebrospinal fluid in Alzheimer's disease. Whole-study results and caveats: EBV-specific clones showed no enrichment in Alzheimer's patients and were not the top expanded clones.

CDR3 length: 16 amino acids. Looked up from germline, CDR1 is SGHRS and CDR2 is YFSETQ. In terms of frequency, this clonotype is large. Its target is not known. Profiling of CSF cells used 10X single-cell V(D)J plus 5' expression. From its re-call of the 10x single-cell sequencing reads, TCRdb lists each CDR3 protein once, without DNA. In all, the sample yields over a thousand distinct CDR3 sequences. The J gene is TRBJ2-6, the V gene TRBV5-1. This TCR derives from a human donor with mild cognitive impairment. The sequenced material came from cerebrospinal fluid. The CDR3 sequence: CASSPDVNSGANVLTF.